The 29 T cell receptor beta chains in this list originate from one sample, sequenced in a study of T-cell memory formation after mild COVID-19. TCRdb redid the calling of the 5' RACE reads with MiXCR, one entry per CDR3 protein. This sample has around 420,000 distinct CDR3 sequences, with more than 20% found just once. Sequenced: PBMCs or a T cell subset sorted from them (not recorded which). The source is an adult woman who had mild COVID-19 (a few samples of this study predate the infection). Cell type and time point are not known.

This rearrangement joins TRBV27 to TRBJ2-6; TRBD1 or TRBD2 may be the D gene (6 bases each). With 4 bases removed from V and 2 bases from J, the gap between germline ends came to 12 bases. CDR1 is MNHEY and CDR2 is SMNVEV in the germline V gene (reference sequence). This CDR3 contains 16 residues. In DNA, the CDR3 is TGTGCCAGCAGTTCCCCCGGGGGCGCTGGGGCCAACGTCCTGACTTTC. Its protein product is CASSSPGGAGANVLTF.

This clonotype was found a few times. The J gene is TRBJ2-1, the V gene TRBV7-9; 8 bases line up with TRBD1. Germline trimming cut 5 bases from V and 6 bases from J; bases unmatched to any gene: 6. Germline assignment: CDR1 SEHNR and CDR2 FQNEAQ (reference sequence). The CDR3 runs to 14 residues. In DNA, the CDR3 is TGTGCCAGCAGCGGGGACAGGTCTTTCAATGAGCAGTTCTTC. It encodes CASSGDRSFNEQFF.

The chain is built from TRBV9 and TRBJ1-1, with D hard to call. This CDR3 comprises 16 residues. The ends were cut back, 0 bases at V and 4 bases at J, with 16 bases in the middle. Looked up from germline, CDR1 is SGDLS and CDR2 is YYNGEE. CDR3 coding DNA: TGTGCCAGCAGCGTAGACCCCCCTGGAGTTGGCACTGAAGCTTTCTTT. It yields the protein CASSVDPPGVGTEAFF.

The chain links TRBV12-3 or TRBV12-4 to TRBJ2-7; D possibly corresponds to TRBD1 (7 bases). The CDR3 has 14 residues. V dropped 5 bases and J dropped 3 bases, with 14 bases sitting between them. CDR3 amino acids: CASSPGGRDYEQYF. CDR3 coding DNA: TGTGCCAGCAGTCCAGGGGGGCGGGACTACGAGCAGTACTTC.

This clonotype was seen only a few times. The chain has TRBV5-1 and TRBJ2-4; tentative D call: TRBD2 (5 bases). Germline V gives CDR1 SGHRS, CDR2 YFSETQ. V was trimmed by 0 bases and J by 6 bases, leaving 10 bases between them. The CDR3 runs 14 residues. CDR3 protein: CASSLVGRGNIQYF. CDR3 DNA sequence: TGCGCCAGCAGCTTGGTAGGACGGGGAAACATTCAGTACTTC.

The V and J genes are TRBV12-3 or TRBV12-4 and TRBJ2-3; D unresolved. This CDR3 contains 13 residues. The ends were cut back, 2 bases at V and 10 bases at J, with 13 bases in the middle. The CDR3 DNA sequence: TGTGCCAGCAGTTTAAGGACGGATTCACCGCAGTATTTT. Translation: CASSLRTDSPQYF.

This clonotype was observed a few times. The gene calls are TRBV28 and TRBJ1-2; 10 nucleotides match TRBD1. V dropped 6 bases and J dropped 5; count of bases not matched to a gene: 6. Germline CDR1 and CDR2: MDHEN and SYDVKM. The CDR3 is made up of 14 amino acids. CDR3: CASRGTGVLYGYTF. DNA for the CDR3: TGTGCCAGCAGGGGGACAGGGGTTTTGTATGGCTACACCTTC.

This clonotype has more than one count but fewer than ten. The chain joins TRBV28 to TRBJ2-5; maybe TRBD1 (6 bases). Germline values: CDR1 MDHEN, CDR2 SYDVKM. The CDR3 is 16 residues long. With 3 bases removed from V and 5 bases from J, the gap between germline ends came to 19 bases. CDR3 in amino acids: CASSFPRDTIGETQYF. The DNA of the CDR3 is TGTGCCAGCAGTTTTCCCCGGGACACCATAGGGGAGACCCAGTACTTC.

This clonotype was found a few times. V is TRBV12-3 or TRBV12-4 and J is TRBJ1-1; 8 bases align to TRBD1. The length of the CDR3 is 13 residues. V gave up 5 bases and J gave up 4 bases; unmatched junction bases: 3. DNA of the CDR3: TGTGCCAGCAGTCATGACAGGGGCACTGAAGCTTTCTTT. Protein: CASSHDRGTEAFF.

This clonotype occurred a few times. This chain uses TRBV15 with TRBJ2-7, with 9 bases identical to TRBD1. This CDR3 contains 15 residues. In germline, CDR1 is LNHNV, CDR2 YYDKDF (reference sequence). J gave up 5 bases and V 0 bases, and 5 bases lay outside the gene matches. DNA of the CDR3: TGTGCCACCAGCAGAGATCCGGGACAGGGCGACGAGCAGTACTTC. It encodes CATSRDPGQGDEQYF.

This clonotype has a handful of counts. This sequence joins TRBV6-6 and TRBJ2-7, with 10 bases matching TRBD1. The CDR3 consists of 15 residues. V lost 7 bases to trimming and J lost 2 bases; unmatched junction nucleotides: 8. CDR1 MNHNY and CDR2 SVGAGI come from the germline V gene (reference sequence). The CDR3 region is CASTGRTGGPYEQYF. The CDR3 nucleotides read TGTGCCAGCACAGGAAGGACAGGGGGTCCCTACGAGCAGTACTTC.

The chain combines TRBV29-1 with TRBJ2-3; 7 positions match TRBD1. Per the germline V gene, CDR1 is SQVTM and CDR2 is ANQGSEA. The CDR3 loop spans 18 amino acids. The V segment lost 4 bases and the J segment 4 bases; nucleotides outside the gene matches: 20. The CDR3 is CSVAQARVRQGISDTQYF. The DNA for the CDR3 is TGCAGCGTTGCGCAGGCAAGAGTCCGACAGGGAATATCAGATACGCAGTATTTT.

The chain carries TRBV5-1 and TRBJ1-6, with TRBD1 as a possible D gene (5 bases). CDR1 is SGHRS, CDR2 YFSETQ, per germline. The germline V and J ends were trimmed by 0 bases and 9 bases, with 10 bases remaining between them. The CDR3 has 14 residues. The chain's CDR3 is CASSLVGDTSPLHF. In nucleotides, the CDR3 is TGCGCCAGCAGCTTGGTAGGGGATACTTCACCCCTCCACTTT.

This clonotype was observed a single time. The chain uses TRBV28 and TRBJ2-2; D could derive from TRBD1 or TRBD2 (5 bases each). V lost 7 bases and J lost 8, with 23 bases in between. The CDR3 loop spans 16 amino acids. Germline lookup yields CDR1 MDHEN and CDR2 SYDVKM. The CDR3 reads CASNPFRAGAPGELFF. The CDR3 DNA is TGTGCCAGCAACCCATTCAGGGCCGGGGCACCGGGGGAGCTGTTTTTT.

This clonotype has just one count. The CDR3 region is CASSPRTSGRAPDTQYF. Written as DNA, the CDR3 is TGTGCCAGCAGCCCGCGGACTAGCGGGAGGGCCCCAGATACGCAGTATTTT. This chain joins TRBV7-2 and TRBJ2-3; 15 nucleotides align to TRBD2. With V trimmed by 5 bases and J by 4 bases, 7 bases remained unmatched. Germline V gene sequence: CDR1 SGHTA, CDR2 FQGNSA. The CDR3 is 17 amino acids. The whole variable domain, remainder taken from reference TRBV7-2 and TRBJ2-3, is GAGVSQSPSNKVTEKGKDVELRCDPISGHTALYWYRQSLGQGLEFLIYFQGNSAPDKSGLPSDRFSAERTGGSVSTLTIQRTQQEDSAVYLCASSPRTSGRAPDTQYFGPGTRLTVL.

CDR3 in amino acids: CASSRPGLAGASSYNEQFF. The CDR3 DNA is TGTGCCAGCAGCAGGCCGGGACTAGCGGGGGCCAGCTCCTACAATGAGCAGTTCTTC. This chain joins TRBV4-2 and TRBJ2-1; 14 nucleotides agree with TRBD2. V was pared by 5 bases and J by 0 bases, with 9 bases of the junction left unmatched. The germline V gene encodes CDR1 LGHNA and CDR2 YNFKEQ. The CDR3 covers 19 residues.

In its sample, this clonotype was seen a few times. CDR3 bases: TGTGCCAGCTCACGGCCGAGCTCCTACGAGCAGTACTTC. Translation: CASSRPSSYEQYF. This rearrangement joins TRBV18 to TRBJ2-7; D is undetermined. Trimming took 4 bases from V and 0 from J, leaving 7 bases between them. The CDR3 is 13 residues long. The V gene's germline CDR1 is KGHSH and CDR2 LQKENI.

The table lists this clonotype with a few counts. The chain joins TRBV4-1 to TRBJ2-3; perhaps TRBD2 as D (6 bases). V was shortened by 4 bases and J by 2 bases, with 16 bases between the two germline ends. The CDR3 loop spans 16 amino acids. Per the germline V gene, CDR1 is MGHRA and CDR2 is YSYEKL. The CDR3 sequence is CASSPFMGLNTDTQYF. The CDR3 nucleotides read TGCGCCAGCAGCCCTTTCATGGGACTTAACACAGATACGCAGTATTTT.

V gene TRBV12-3 or TRBV12-4 combines with J gene TRBJ2-7; D not resolved. There are 12 residues in the CDR3. The V gene lost 2 bases and the J gene lost 6 bases, with 8 bases spanning the gap. The CDR3 is CASSLRVGEQYF. The CDR3 coding sequence is TGTGCCAGCAGTTTAAGGGTAGGCGAGCAGTACTTC.

This sequence joins TRBV18 and TRBJ2-2, with 7 bases aligning to TRBD2. From germline, CDR1 is KGHSH and CDR2 LQKENI. V lost 0 bases and J lost 4; bases outside the gene matches: 11. The length of the CDR3 is 18 residues. CDR3 coding DNA: TGTGCCAGCTCACCACCGGGCATTCGCGGGAGTGGCACCGGGGAGCTGTTTTTT. Protein product: CASSPPGIRGSGTGELFF. The variable domain in full, with the rest retrieved from reference TRBV18 and TRBJ2-2, is NAGVMQNPRHLVRRRGQEARLRCSPMKGHSHVYWYRQLPEEGLKFMVYLQKENIIDESGMPKERFSAEFPKEGPSILRIQQVVRGDSAAYFCASSPPGIRGSGTGELFFGEGSRLTVL.

This clonotype occurred a few times. V gene TRBV6-5 combines with J gene TRBJ2-1, with 11 bases that match TRBD2. The trim removed 3 bases at V and 3 bases at J, leaving 1 base unmatched. This CDR3 region has 15 residues. CDR1 MNHEY and CDR2 SVGAGI come from the germline V gene. For the CDR3, the DNA is TGTGCCAGCAGTTATGGGACTAGCGGCTACAATGAGCAGTTCTTC. Translation: CASSYGTSGYNEQFF.

The chain is built from TRBV20-1 and TRBJ2-2, with D possibly matching TRBD1 (5 bases). Trimming took off 0 bases at V and 0 bases at J, with 8 bases between the two ends. Germline CDR1 DFQATT, CDR2 SNEGSKA (reference sequence). This CDR3 region has 15 residues. The CDR3 nucleotides are TGCAGTGCTAGAGATTCGGACACGAACACCGGGGAGCTGTTTTTT. Translating gives CSARDSDTNTGELFF.

A few counts support this clonotype. J is TRBJ1-2 and V is TRBV7-9, with TRBD1 matching 7 bases. The CDR3 totals 15 residues. V gave up 1 base and J gave up 4 bases; unmatched junction bases: 6. Germline lookup yields CDR1 SEHNR and CDR2 FQNEAQ (reference sequence). CDR3 sequence reads: CASSLVGTVLYGYTF. CDR3 in DNA: TGTGCCAGCAGCTTAGTCGGGACAGTCCTCTATGGCTACACCTTC.

This clonotype has ten or more counts. This chain links TRBV7-8 with TRBJ2-7, with 8 bases matching TRBD2. J lost 6 bases, V lost 5 bases, and 15 bases had no gene match. The length of the CDR3 is 16 residues. Germline lookup yields CDR1 SGHVS and CDR2 FQNEAQ. The chain's CDR3 is CASSHLIGAGDPEQYF. Written as DNA, the CDR3 is TGTGCCAGCAGCCACCTGATTGGAGCGGGGGACCCCGAGCAGTACTTC.

The chain combines TRBV24-1 with TRBJ2-2, with 8 bases that match TRBD1. The length of the CDR3 is 18 residues. J gave up 1 base and V 1 base, and 7 bases lay outside the gene matches. Germline V CDR1 and CDR2: KGHDR, SFDVKD. The DNA for the CDR3 is TGTGCCACCAGTGATTTTTCGCGACAGGGGATGAACACCGGGGAGCTGTTTTTT. Translation: CATSDFSRQGMNTGELFF.

The chain has TRBV5-5 and TRBJ2-7; TRBD1 is a possible D gene (5 bases). CDR3 length equals 13 residues. Trimming left V 6 bases short and J 6 bases short, with 16 bases between. Germline V gene sequence: CDR1 SGHKS, CDR2 YYEKEE (reference sequence). CDR3 loop: CASMSRVVGEQYF. CDR3 sequence (DNA): TGTGCCAGCATGTCCAGGGTCGTAGGCGAGCAGTACTTC.

The V and J genes are TRBV7-9 and TRBJ1-2; TRBD1 agrees at 10 bases. The V and J ends lost 5 bases and 8 bases, in that order; junction bases with no gene match: 8. In germline, CDR1 is SEHNR, CDR2 FQNEAQ (reference sequence). The CDR3 is 14 residues long. CDR3 DNA sequence: TGTGCCAGCAGCACCGGGACAGGGGAATTAGGCTACACCTTC. This encodes CASSTGTGELGYTF.

There are a few counts of this clonotype. The chain is built from TRBV7-2 and TRBJ1-3; D might be TRBD1 (5 bases). The ends were cut back, 1 base at V and 0 bases at J, with 13 bases in the middle. This CDR3 spans 17 amino acids. Germline V gives CDR1 SGHTA, CDR2 FQGNSA. As DNA, the CDR3 is TGTGCCAGCAGCTTAGTCTTTGGGGGGGACTCTGGAAACACCATATATTTT. Its translation is CASSLVFGGDSGNTIYF.

The chain combines TRBV19 with TRBJ1-1; tentative D call: TRBD1 (5 bases). CDR3 size: 13 residues. V was shortened by 4 bases and J by 4 bases, with 10 bases between the two germline ends. Per the germline V gene, CDR1 is LNHDA and CDR2 is SQIVND (reference sequence). The CDR3 DNA sequence: TGTGCCAGTAGTAGGGGTAGGGGCACTGAAGCTTTCTTT. It specifies CASSRGRGTEAFF.